The 22 T cell receptor beta chains in this list originate from one sample, sequenced in a study of blood T cell repertoires in COVID-19. Profiling relied on immunoSEQ multiplex PCR, and the TCRdb table lists in-frame clones only, not all of them. In the table there are over 90,000 clones, roughly nine tenths of which are singletons. The sample comprised peripheral blood. Receptors originate from a man in his fifties or sixties with active COVID-19.

The chain links TRBV23-1 to TRBJ1-2; TRBD1 aligns across 9 bases. TRBV23-1 belongs to the ORF category, with a function that is uncertain. This CDR3 region has 16 residues. V was clipped by 3 bases and J by 1 base; unmatched bases: 6. CDR3 in amino acids: CASSHGGQGCNYGYTF. The CDR3 DNA sequence: TGCGCCAGCAGTCATGGGGGACAGGGATGTAACTATGGCTACACCTTC.

The chain couples TRBV18 to TRBJ2-3; 13 bases line up with TRBD2. Per the germline V gene, CDR1 is KGHSH and CDR2 is LQKENI. The CDR3 length is 17 residues. V lost 6 bases, J lost 3 bases, and 9 bases stayed unmatched. In DNA form, the CDR3 reads TGTGCCAGCTCCCTAGGACTAGCGGGGGTAACGACAGATACGCAGTATTTT. Translation gives CASSLGLAGVTTDTQYF.

This clone was seen just once. The genes are TRBV30 and TRBJ2-5; 7 nucleotides match TRBD1. The trim removed 6 bases at V and 2 bases at J, leaving 9 bases unmatched. Germline CDR1 reads GTSNPN; CDR2 reads SVGIG (reference sequence). This CDR3 has 14 residues. DNA of the CDR3: TGTGCCTGTGTTACGGGACAGAAACAAGAGACCCAGTACTTC. Amino acids: CACVTGQKQETQYF. Full variable domain (outside the CDR3, taken from reference TRBV30 and TRBJ2-5): SQTIHQWPATLVQPVGSPLSLECTVEGTSNPNLYWYRQAAGRGLQLLFYSVGIGQISSEVPQNLSASRPQDRQFILSSKKLLLSDSGFYLCACVTGQKQETQYFGPGTRLLVL.

The chain has TRBV3-1 (or the pseudogene TRBV3-2) and TRBJ1-4, with D unclear. V dropped 3 bases and J dropped 4 bases, with 3 bases sitting between them. The CDR3 runs to 12 residues. The V gene's germline CDR1 is LGHDT and CDR2 YNNKEL (reference sequence). CDR3 nucleotides: TGTGCCAGCAGCCAGTATAATGAAAAACTGTTTTTT. It is translated as CASSQYNEKLFF.

The chain joins TRBV2 to TRBJ2-1; D uncertain. The CDR3 is 11 residues long. Between the trimmed V and J ends, which lost 7 bases and 4 bases, there was a span of 5 bases. CDR1 is SNHLY and CDR2 is FYNNEI in the germline V gene. CDR3 DNA: TGTGCCAGCACGGGTTACAATGAGCAGTTCTTC. Its translation is CASTGYNEQFF.

The chain has TRBV27 and TRBJ2-1; D gene ambiguous. Trimming left V 1 base short and J 5 bases short, with 6 bases between. The CDR3 extends over 13 amino acids. Germline V lookup: CDR1 MNHEY, CDR2 SMNVEV (reference sequence). The CDR3 sequence is CASSLFRDNEQFF. In nucleotides, the CDR3 is TGTGCCAGCAGTTTATTCCGGGACAATGAGCAGTTCTTC.

In DNA form, the CDR3 reads TGTGCCAGCAGCCTGACAGGGGGCGTTCACGAGCAGTACTTC. This translates into CASSLTGGVHEQYF. J is TRBJ2-7 and V is TRBV7-9; 10 nucleotides line up with TRBD1. Germline V gene sequence: CDR1 SEHNR, CDR2 FQNEAQ (reference sequence). This CDR3 has 14 amino acids. The trim removed 5 bases at V and 5 bases at J, leaving 6 bases unmatched.

The rearrangement links TRBV4-1 to TRBJ1-1, with D possibly TRBD1 on 6 matching bases. Germline-derived CDR1 and CDR2 are MGHRA and YSYEKL. This CDR3 spans 14 amino acids. V shed 5 bases and J shed 4 bases, with 14 bases lying between them. The CDR3 bases are TGCGCCAGCAGCTGGGGGGGGCGGGGCACTGAAGCTTTCTTT. This gives the protein CASSWGGRGTEAFF.

The chain is built from TRBV5-1 and TRBJ1-1; 11 bases match TRBD1. CDR1 SGHRS and CDR2 YFSETQ come from the germline V gene. The CDR3 has 16 amino acids. V gave up 4 bases and J gave up 1 base; unmatched junction bases: 6. The CDR3 region is CASSQGQGATNTEAFF. The CDR3 coding sequence is TGCGCCAGCAGCCAAGGACAGGGGGCTACGAACACTGAAGCTTTCTTT.

This clone came up once. The sample has other DNA sequences that encode this CDR3 too. The gene calls are TRBV20-1 and TRBJ2-7, with D unresolved. The V end lost 3 bases, the J end lost 5 bases, and 8 bases lay between the germline ends. The CDR3 is made up of 11 amino acids. CDR1 is DFQATT, CDR2 SNEGSKA, per germline (reference sequence). CDR3 in DNA: TGCAGTGCTAGTTCGGGTCACGAGCAGTACTTC. Translation: CSASSGHEQYF.

The chain employs TRBV5-4 and TRBJ2-1; 7 positions agree with TRBD2. There are 16 residues in the CDR3. V shed 0 bases and J 6 bases; nucleotides not matched to a gene: 9. Germline assignment: CDR1 SGHNT and CDR2 YYREEE (reference sequence). The CDR3 nucleotides read TGTGCCAGCAGCTTGGCCGGCGGGGGAGCCCTCAATGAGCAGTTCTTC. It is translated as CASSLAGGGALNEQFF.

The genes are TRBV28 and TRBJ2-5, with 9 bases lining up with TRBD2. Trimming removed 2 bases from V and 3 bases from J; junction bases left unmatched: 10. Per the germline V gene, CDR1 is MDHEN and CDR2 is SYDVKM. This CDR3 comprises 17 residues. Here the CDR3 reads CASSLVVGLAFKETQYF. The CDR3 nucleotides read TGTGCCAGCAGTTTAGTAGTCGGACTAGCGTTCAAAGAGACCCAGTACTTC.

The rearrangement links TRBV2 to TRBJ1-4; 9 nucleotides align to TRBD1. Germline V CDR1 and CDR2: SNHLY, FYNNEI. The CDR3 sequence is 15 residues long. V shed 7 bases and J 3 bases; nucleotides not matched to a gene: 6. CDR3 loop: CASNHRGLANEKLFF. CDR3 coding DNA: TGTGCCAGCAACCACAGGGGGCTTGCTAATGAAAAACTGTTTTTT.

The chain combines TRBV4-3 with TRBJ2-7; 9 positions match TRBD1. Germline V gene data show CDR1 as LGHNA and CDR2 as YSLEER. V shed 0 bases, J shed 5 bases, and the junction held 8 bases outside the gene matches. The CDR3 is 16 amino acids. In nucleotides, the CDR3 is TGCGCCAGCAGCCAAGATTACGGGACAGGGCAGAACGAGCAGTACTTC. Residues: CASSQDYGTGQNEQYF.

The chain combines TRBV5-4 with TRBJ2-7; TRBD2 agrees at 8 bases. V lost 4 bases, J lost 0 bases, and 12 bases stayed unmatched. The CDR3 length is 17 residues. Germline V gives CDR1 SGHNT, CDR2 YYREEE (reference sequence). The CDR3, as DNA: TGTGCCAGCAGCCAGGGACTAGAGGGTCCAAGCTCCTACGAGCAGTACTTC. Translation gives CASSQGLEGPSSYEQYF.

This chain links TRBV2 with TRBJ1-6, with D possibly matching TRBD1 (5 bases). This CDR3 is 15 amino acids long. The V gene lost 1 base and the J gene lost 7 bases, with 11 bases spanning the gap. Germline-derived CDR1 and CDR2 are SNHLY and FYNNEI. The CDR3 DNA follows: TGTGCCAGCAGTGAAGTCCCAGGGTCAAATTCACCCCTCCACTTT. The encoded protein is CASSEVPGSNSPLHF. The full variable domain, completed using reference TRBV2 and TRBJ1-6, is EPEVTQTPSHQVTQMGQEVILRCVPISNHLYFYWYRQILGQKVEFLVSFYNNEISEKSEIFDDQFSVERPDGSNFTLKIRSTKLEDSAMYFCASSEVPGSNSPLHFGNGTRLTVT.

The V and J genes are TRBV28 and TRBJ1-3; D is possibly TRBD1 (5 bases). With 1 base removed from V and 3 bases from J, the gap between germline ends came to 10 bases. Germline-derived CDR1 and CDR2 are MDHEN and SYDVKM. The CDR3 length is 15 residues. The CDR3 sequence is CASSLYTGVGNTIYF. CDR3 DNA sequence: TGTGCCAGCAGTTTATATACGGGGGTTGGAAACACCATATATTTT.

The rearrangement uses TRBV3-1 (or the pseudogene TRBV3-2) and TRBJ2-5; D possibly corresponds to TRBD2 (5 bases). With 1 base removed from V and 3 bases from J, the gap between germline ends came to 6 bases. Germline CDR1 reads LGHDT; CDR2 reads YNNKEL (reference sequence). The CDR3 spans 13 residues. The CDR3 sequence: CASSQVGKETQYF. The CDR3 DNA sequence: TGTGCCAGCAGCCAAGTCGGGAAAGAGACCCAGTACTTC.

This clone has just one count. The chain is built from TRBV9 and TRBJ2-7; TRBD1 agrees at 8 bases. CDR3 size: 16 residues. V lost 0 bases to trimming and J lost 2 bases; unmatched junction nucleotides: 7. The germline V gene encodes CDR1 SGDLS and CDR2 YYNGEE. The CDR3 loop reads CASSVAGGQGPYEQYF. The CDR3 DNA reads TGTGCCAGCAGCGTAGCTGGAGGACAGGGTCCCTACGAGCAGTACTTC. The full variable domain, with the rest looked up from reference TRBV9 and TRBJ2-7, is DSGVTQTPKHLITATGQRVTLRCSPRSGDLSVYWYQQSLDQGLQFLIQYYNGEERAKGNILERFSAQQFPDLHSELNLSSLELGDSALYFCASSVAGGQGPYEQYFGPGTRLTVT.

The CDR3 region has the DNA TGTGCCAGCAGCCTCCGCGGGGGGGCGGAGACCCAGTACTTC. Translation: CASSLRGGAETQYF. This rearrangement joins TRBV7-2 to TRBJ2-5; 9 bases match TRBD2. J gave up 5 bases and V 5 bases, and 6 bases lay outside the gene matches. This CDR3 contains 14 residues. Germline loops: CDR1 SGHTA, CDR2 FQGNSA.

Only a few counts were recorded for this clone. The gene calls are TRBV9 and TRBJ1-3; D unresolved. The CDR3 is 13 amino acids. The V gene's germline CDR1 is SGDLS and CDR2 YYNGEE. Deletions cut 1 base from V and 8 bases from J, with 10 bases between. The CDR3 spells CASSVPGRDTIYF. CDR3 DNA sequence: TGTGCCAGCAGCGTACCCGGGAGGGACACCATATATTTT.

The genes are TRBV4-2 and TRBJ1-6, with a possible D match to TRBD1 (5 bases). V lost 4 bases and J lost 7, with 17 bases in between. The CDR3 extends over 16 amino acids. CDR1 is LGHNA and CDR2 is YNFKEQ in the germline V gene. CDR3 sequence (DNA): TGTGCCAGCAGCCCGGGGGAGGTGGAGTACAATTCACCCCTCCACTTT. Translated, it gives CASSPGEVEYNSPLHF.